Shown below are 15 T cell receptor beta chains from a single sample sequenced in a study of T cell changes during pregnancy in multiple sclerosis. Sequenced by immunoSEQ multiplex PCR; TCRdb stores in-frame clones only, minus some. Of under 80,000 clones in the sample, about nine tenths were seen once. The sequenced sample was peripheral blood, obtained after pregnancy. These receptors were taken from a female donor in good health, enrolled as a control in a pregnancy study.

This clone was seen a handful of times. This sequence joins TRBV29-1 and TRBJ2-7; TRBD1 matches 7 bases. This CDR3 spans 11 amino acids. CDR1 and CDR2 from the germline V gene are SQVTM and ANQGSEA. The ends lost 4 bases at V and 5 bases at J; junction bases unmatched: 2. The CDR3, as DNA: TGCAGCGTTGCCACAGGGGACGAGCAGTACTTC. Its protein product is CSVATGDEQYF.

The chain carries TRBV19 and TRBJ2-7; TRBD1 might be the D (5 bases). The V gene lost 3 bases and the J gene lost 3 bases, with 21 bases spanning the gap. The CDR3 is made up of 17 amino acids. Germline V gene lookup returns CDR1 LNHDA and CDR2 SQIVND (reference sequence). Here the CDR3 reads CASSISSGYHNYYEQYF. In DNA form, the CDR3 reads TGTGCCAGTAGTATTTCGTCAGGGTACCATAACTACTACGAGCAGTACTTC.

With respect to this clone: Other DNA sequences within the sample encode an identical CDR3. The genes are TRBV27 and TRBJ1-5; D might be TRBD1 (5 bases). This CDR3 has 15 amino acids. The ends were cut back, 3 bases at V and 0 bases at J, with 9 bases in the middle. Germline V gene data show CDR1 as MNHEY and CDR2 as SMNVEV (reference sequence). The CDR3 DNA reads TGTGCCAGCAGTTTTTCCAGGGATAGCAATCAGCCCCAGCATTTT. Protein product: CASSFSRDSNQPQHF.

This chain uses TRBV14 with TRBJ2-2; no clear D. Germline values: CDR1 SGHDN, CDR2 FVKESK. CDR3 length equals 12 residues. V dropped 1 base and J dropped 6 bases, with 3 bases sitting between them. The CDR3 here is CASSQGPGELFF. CDR3 DNA sequence: TGTGCCAGCAGCCAAGGGCCCGGGGAGCTGTTTTTT.

The J gene is TRBJ2-3, the V gene TRBV2, with D perhaps TRBD1 (5 bases). The germline V gene has CDR1 SNHLY and CDR2 FYNNEI. The CDR3 length is 13 residues. The ends were cut back, 3 bases at V and 4 bases at J, with 8 bases in the middle. CDR3 nucleotide sequence: TGTGCCAGCAGTGACAGCAGGGCAGATACGCAGTATTTT. Protein sequence: CASSDSRADTQYF.

The rearrangement joins TRBV2 to TRBJ2-7; D is possibly TRBD1 (6 bases). CDR1 is SNHLY and CDR2 is FYNNEI in the germline V gene. This CDR3 region has 13 residues. V was shortened by 10 bases and J by 4 bases, with 17 bases between the two germline ends. CDR3 protein: CATQGNRAYEQYF. The CDR3 coding sequence is TGTGCCACCCAAGGGAACAGGGCTTACGAGCAGTACTTC.

Only one count was recorded for this clone. J is TRBJ2-3 and V is TRBV7-3, with 11 bases that match TRBD2. The V gene's germline CDR1 is SGHTA and CDR2 FQGTGA. J lost 5 bases, V lost 2 bases, and 3 bases had no gene match. The length of the CDR3 is 15 residues. The DNA for the CDR3 is TGTGCCAGCAGCTTACCGACTAGCGGGATAGATACGCAGTATTTT. Amino acid sequence: CASSLPTSGIDTQYF.

This clone was seen just once. The chain combines TRBV5-6 with TRBJ2-2, with TRBD1 matching 7 bases. Per the germline V gene, CDR1 is SGHDT and CDR2 is YYEEEE. The CDR3 extends over 16 amino acids. The junction had 5 bases not matched to a gene; V was cut back by 0 bases and J by 3 bases. The CDR3 region has the DNA TGTGCCAGCAGCTTGGAAGGGGGCTGGTACACCGGGGAGCTGTTTTTT. Its translation is CASSLEGGWYTGELFF.

This chain uses TRBV9 with TRBJ2-2, with D perhaps matching TRBD2 (6 bases). The CDR3 extends over 18 amino acids. The germline V and J ends were trimmed by 7 bases and 5 bases, with 27 bases remaining between them. From germline, CDR1 is SGDLS and CDR2 YYNGEE. The DNA for the CDR3 is TGTGCCAGCGGATATCGTACGCGGGACTTCTTCCGGACCGGGGAGCTGTTTTTT. It translates to CASGYRTRDFFRTGELFF.

J is TRBJ2-4 and V is TRBV28; D call uncertain. Germline values: CDR1 MDHEN, CDR2 SYDVKM. V was pared by 3 bases and J by 0 bases, with 9 bases between. The CDR3 runs to 15 residues. For the CDR3, the DNA is TGTGCCAGCAGTTTTTACAGCATAGCCAAAAACATTCAGTACTTC. It yields the protein CASSFYSIAKNIQYF.

The rearrangement uses TRBV6-1 and TRBJ2-3, with TRBD2 matching over 9 bases. The CDR3 is made up of 15 amino acids. Looked up from germline, CDR1 is MNHNS and CDR2 is SASEGT. The V gene end was trimmed by 10 bases and the J gene end by 4 bases; junction bases not matched to a gene: 12. In DNA form, the CDR3 reads TGTGCCACCCTGGAACAAGCGGGGGGACCAGATACGCAGTATTTT. It codes for CATLEQAGGPDTQYF.

The chain couples TRBV19 to TRBJ1-6, with unresolved D. V lost 6 bases, J lost 0 bases, and 6 bases lay in between. The CDR3 is 14 residues long. Per the germline V gene, CDR1 is LNHDA and CDR2 is SQIVND (reference sequence). CDR3 sequence: CASSESSYNSPLHF. DNA of the CDR3: TGTGCCAGTAGCGAGAGCTCCTATAATTCACCCCTCCACTTT.

This clone was detected once. The J gene is TRBJ2-2, the V gene TRBV4-1, with D possibly being TRBD2 (7 bases). V gave up 2 bases and J gave up 5 bases, with 12 bases separating them. Germline CDR1 MGHRA, CDR2 YSYEKL. The CDR3 totals 15 residues. The CDR3 sequence is CASSQFRGATGELFF. CDR3 coding DNA: TGCGCCAGCAGCCAATTCCGGGGGGCAACCGGGGAGCTGTTTTTT.

V is TRBV4-2 and J is TRBJ2-2, with 9 nucleotides matching TRBD2. The CDR3 spans 16 residues. Germline V gene sequence: CDR1 LGHNA, CDR2 YNFKEQ. After removal of 7 bases from V and 4 bases from J, the junction contained 10 bases not matched to a gene. The CDR3 reads CASIHLSGGTTGELFF. The DNA of the CDR3 is TGTGCCAGCATCCACCTTAGCGGGGGCACCACCGGGGAGCTGTTTTTT.

The rearrangement joins TRBV11-3 to TRBJ2-5, with 8 positions matching TRBD1. This CDR3 comprises 15 residues. CDR1 is SGHNT, CDR2 YENEEA, per germline. The J segment lost 1 base and the V segment lost 4 bases, leaving 5 bases of the junction unmatched. The CDR3 here is CASSSGQGAQETQYF. The CDR3 nucleotides read TGTGCCAGCAGCTCCGGACAGGGAGCCCAAGAGACCCAGTACTTC.